This note documents a single T cell receptor beta chain sequence. This specimen comes from a study of CD8 T cells in Susac syndrome. The CDR3 has 15 amino acids. Losses at the gene ends were 0 bases for V and 9 bases for J; bases not matched to a gene: 7. The germline V gene has CDR1 SGHRS and CDR2 YFSETQ. Random hexamers primed reverse transcription of 0.5 to 1 ug RNA. One entry per CDR3 protein, called by TCRdb with MiXCR from the immunoSEQ multiplex PCR reads. Of about 150,000 distinct CDR3 sequences in the sample, 94% were seen once. This clonotype was obtained from a human donor with multiple sclerosis. The rearrangement links TRBV5-1 to TRBJ2-1; 9 nucleotides agree with TRBD2. Sequencing was carried out using CD8+ T cells from PBMCs. CDR3 amino acids: CASSLAPRGGVEQFF. CDR3 in DNA: TGCGCCAGCAGCTTGGCCCCGCGGGGGGGCGTTGAGCAGTTCTTC.